This T cell receptor (beta chain) appears in the sequencing data of a study of human T cells and chemical hapten exposure. For the study at large: Throughout the approximately 25-week study, diphenylcyclopropenone was applied weekly to the patients' scalps. Recorded diagnoses among the mostly female patients were alopecia areata, totalis or universalis.

The CDR3 spans 16 residues. Trimming at V came to 1 base and at J to 0 bases, leaving 2 bases not matched to a gene. Germline V gene lookup returns CDR1 SGHDN and CDR2 FVKESK. Findings and caveats of the study: Because all patients had alopecia, their immune responses might differ from healthy ones.

Noted time point: patch test 1, 2 weeks after DPC sensitization. Treatment indicated: therapeutic diphenylcyclopropenone sensitization with weekly scalp DPC. This clonotype was observed a few times. Antigen unknown. MiXCR, run by TCRdb on the RACE reads, gives a single entry per CDR3 protein. This repertoire shows about 80,000 distinct CDR3 sequences, 6% to 9% found once; its top ten account for about 1.6%. The chain uses TRBV14 and TRBJ2-7; 11 bases map to TRBD2. The material was whole blood, obtained in connection with sensitization to the hapten diphenylcyclopropenone (DPC). The clonotype comes from a woman in her twenties or thirties with alopecia areata. Some clones in this sample may be carry-over from other donors' samples. The CDR3 protein is CASSQVSGGASYEQYF. Written as DNA, the CDR3 is TGTGCCAGCAGCCAAGTTAGCGGGGGGGCCTCCTACGAGCAGTACTTC.